Each of the 2 T cell receptor beta chains below was sequenced from the same sample in a study of T cell responses to AZD1222 COVID-19 vaccine. Only in-frame clones appear in the TCRdb table, and some are missing; sequencing was by immunoSEQ multiplex PCR. The sample comprises tens of thousands of clones, roughly four fifths of which are singletons, and under 6.5% rests with the top ten. The sequencing here drew on peripheral blood, taken on day 0 of AZD1222 vaccination. The receptor source for this set is an adult in good health.

This clone was seen just once. This chain uses TRBV7-8 with TRBJ2-7; 7 bases map to TRBD1. The junction had 9 bases not matched to a gene; V was cut back by 7 bases and J by 3 bases. This CDR3 region has 14 residues. CDR1 and CDR2 from the germline V gene are SGHVS and FQNEAQ. CDR3 DNA sequence: TGTGCCAGCATAAAGAGAGGGGGCGGCTACGAGCAGTACTTC. It specifies CASIKRGGGYEQYF.

The chain is built from TRBV19 and TRBJ2-1; D is possibly TRBD1 (6 bases). The CDR3 is 14 residues long. V was cut by 5 bases and J by 4 bases, with 12 bases left in between. Germline V CDR1 and CDR2: LNHDA, SQIVND (reference sequence). Here the CDR3 reads CASSVQGFYNEQFF. DNA for the CDR3: TGTGCCAGTAGTGTACAGGGTTTTTACAATGAGCAGTTCTTC.